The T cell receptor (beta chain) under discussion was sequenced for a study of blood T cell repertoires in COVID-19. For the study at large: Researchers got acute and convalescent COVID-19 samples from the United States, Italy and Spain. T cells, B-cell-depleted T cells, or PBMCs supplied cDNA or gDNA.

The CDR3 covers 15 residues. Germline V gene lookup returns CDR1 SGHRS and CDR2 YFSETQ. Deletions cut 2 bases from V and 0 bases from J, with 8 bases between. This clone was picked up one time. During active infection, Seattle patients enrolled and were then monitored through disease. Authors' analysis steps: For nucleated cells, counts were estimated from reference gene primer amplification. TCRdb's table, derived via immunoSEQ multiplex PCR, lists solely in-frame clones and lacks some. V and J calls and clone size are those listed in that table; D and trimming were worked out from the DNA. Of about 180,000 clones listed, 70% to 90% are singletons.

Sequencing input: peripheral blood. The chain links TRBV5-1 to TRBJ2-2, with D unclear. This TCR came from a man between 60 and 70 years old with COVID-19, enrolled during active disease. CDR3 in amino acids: CASSLTATNTGELFF. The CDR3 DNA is TGCGCCAGCAGCTTAACAGCTACGAACACCGGGGAGCTGTTTTTT. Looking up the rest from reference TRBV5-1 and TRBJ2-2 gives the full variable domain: KAGVTQTPRYLIKTRGQQVTLSCSPISGHRSVSWYQQTPGQGLQFLFEYFSETQRNKGNFPGRFSGRQFSNSRSEMNVSTLELGDSALYLCASSLTATNTGELFFGEGSRLTVL.